Shown below are 3 T cell receptor beta chains from a single sample sequenced in a study of T cell clones after liver transplantation. Repertoires were generated with immunoSEQ multiplex PCR, while TCRdb's copy carries only in-frame clones and drops some. The sample has about 75,000 clones, roughly 84% seen once. The sequences come from CD4+ T cells from blood, collected less than 50 months after liver transplant. The receptors here all came from a human patient who received a liver transplant. The T cells may partly be graft donor cells.

The rearrangement links TRBV5-4 to TRBJ1-6, with D hard to call. Germline V lookup: CDR1 SGHNT, CDR2 YYREEE (reference sequence). V was trimmed by 2 bases and J by 7 bases, leaving 4 bases between them. The CDR3 runs 12 residues. DNA of the CDR3: TGTGCCAGCAGCTTCATCAATTCACCCCTCCACTTT. This translates into CASSFINSPLHF.

This chain joins TRBV7-6 and TRBJ2-5; 7 positions match TRBD1. The junction had 6 bases not matched to a gene; V was cut back by 5 bases and J by 0 bases. The CDR3 is made up of 15 amino acids. Looked up from germline, CDR1 is SGHVS and CDR2 is FNYEAQ. The CDR3 protein is CASSATGVNQETQYF. In DNA form, the CDR3 reads TGTGCCAGCAGCGCAACAGGGGTAAACCAAGAGACCCAGTACTTC.

V and J are TRBV5-1 and TRBJ2-5, with TRBD2 matching over 10 bases. Germline CDR1 SGHRS, CDR2 YFSETQ. The J segment lost 0 bases and the V segment lost 2 bases, leaving 4 bases of the junction unmatched. There are 16 residues in the CDR3. The CDR3 nucleotides read TGCGCCAGCAGCTTTCTAGCGGGAGCCAACCAAGAGACCCAGTACTTC. Protein: CASSFLAGANQETQYF.